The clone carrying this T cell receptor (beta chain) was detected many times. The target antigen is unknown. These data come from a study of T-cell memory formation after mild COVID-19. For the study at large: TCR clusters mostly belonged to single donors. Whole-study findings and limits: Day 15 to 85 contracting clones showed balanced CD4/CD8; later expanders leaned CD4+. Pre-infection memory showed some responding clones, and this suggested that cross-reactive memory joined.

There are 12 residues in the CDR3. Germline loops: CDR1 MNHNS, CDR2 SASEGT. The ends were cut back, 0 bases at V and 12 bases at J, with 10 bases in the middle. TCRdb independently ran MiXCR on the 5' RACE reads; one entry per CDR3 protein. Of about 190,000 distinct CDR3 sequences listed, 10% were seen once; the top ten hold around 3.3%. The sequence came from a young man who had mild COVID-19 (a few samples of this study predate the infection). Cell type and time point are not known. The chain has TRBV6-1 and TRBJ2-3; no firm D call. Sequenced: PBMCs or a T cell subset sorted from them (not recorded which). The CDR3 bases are TGTGCCAGCAGTGAAGCGGGCCCGCCCCAGTATTTT. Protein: CASSEAGPPQYF.